This passage covers 6 T cell receptor beta chains from one sample sequenced in a study of vaccination and CD4 T cells after COVID-19. What these receptors recognize is not known. Cultured CD4+ T cell DNA underwent sequencing with the Oncomine TCR Beta short-read assay. TCRdb re-derived calls from the PCR reads in MiXCR, one entry per CDR3 protein. Of tens of thousands of distinct CDR3 sequences listed, more than 35% were seen once; the top ten hold over 4%. The time point was: late sampling 161 to 241 days after vaccination in three convalescent patients. As for treatment: approximately 9-day PBMC culture with coronavirus spike peptide pools or control peptides (ViraFEST assay). The sample consisted of CD4+ T cells from blood, cultured in vitro, taken about 7 months after SARS-CoV-2 vaccination. These TCRs come from a human donor who had recovered from COVID-19.

The J gene is TRBJ2-5, the V gene TRBV19; D is unclear. Germline CDR1 reads LNHDA; CDR2 reads SQIVND (reference sequence). CDR3 length equals 13 residues. V gave up 5 bases and J gave up 0 bases, with 7 bases separating them. CDR3 DNA sequence: TGTGCCAGTAGTGAGTCAAACCAAGAGACCCAGTACTTC. It yields the protein CASSESNQETQYF.

This chain connects TRBV29-1 to TRBJ1-1; no reliable D call. V was clipped by 5 bases and J by 5 bases, with 15 bases between them. The CDR3 totals 13 residues. CDR1 is SQVTM and CDR2 is ANQGSEA in the germline V gene. DNA of the CDR3: TGCAGCGTTTGTGAAGGGCGAAGGACTGAAGCTTTCTTT. It encodes CSVCEGRRTEAFF. Complete variable domain (other parts from reference TRBV29-1 and TRBJ1-1): SAVISQKPSRDICQRGTSLTIQCQVDSQVTMMFWYRQQPGQSLTLIATANQGSEATYESGFVIDKFPISRPNLTFSTLTVSNMSPEDSSIYLCSVCEGRRTEAFFGQGTRLTVV.

The chain uses TRBV23-1 and TRBJ2-5; 9 bases fit TRBD2. TRBV23-1 has ORF status, its function being uncertain. The ends lost 5 bases at V and 2 bases at J; junction bases unmatched: 9. CDR3 length: 16 amino acids. The DNA for the CDR3 is TGCGCCAGCAGTAGGATCGGACTAGCGCATCAAGAGACCCAGTACTTC. Amino acid sequence: CASSRIGLAHQETQYF.

The V call is TRBV7-9, the J call TRBJ2-5, with unresolved D. Germline assignment: CDR1 SEHNR and CDR2 FQNEAQ (reference sequence). CDR3 length equals 15 residues. The germline V and J ends were trimmed by 4 bases and 1 base, with 13 bases remaining between them. CDR3 in amino acids: CASSSGSTGQETQYF. CDR3 in DNA: TGTGCCAGCAGCTCCGGAAGTACCGGCCAAGAGACCCAGTACTTC.

The rearrangement links TRBV5-1 to TRBJ2-5; TRBD1 aligns across 7 bases. The V gene's germline CDR1 is SGHRS and CDR2 YFSETQ. Germline trimming cut 0 bases from V and 7 bases from J; bases unmatched to any gene: 0. The CDR3 is 12 residues long. The CDR3 spells CASSLGQGTQYF. CDR3 DNA: TGCGCCAGCAGCTTGGGACAGGGGACCCAGTACTTC.

This clonotype occurred a few times. The rearrangement uses TRBV20-1 and TRBJ1-2; D gene ambiguous. V was trimmed by 1 base and J by 6 bases, leaving 9 bases between them. Per germline, CDR1 DFQATT and CDR2 SNEGSKA (reference sequence). This CDR3 contains 12 residues. CDR3 bases: TGCAGTGCTAGAGTTCAAGGCCATGGCTACACCTTC. It codes for CSARVQGHGYTF.